Below are 30 T cell receptor beta chains sequenced from a single sample in a study of blood T cell repertoires in COVID-19. Here immunoSEQ multiplex PCR was the method, and the copy in TCRdb shows in-frame clones only, minus some. The table shows 200,000 to 250,000 clones, with about four fifths occurring only once. The specimen sequenced was peripheral blood. The receptor set was obtained from a woman aged 45-65 years with active or convalescent COVID-19.

V usage is TRBV11-2 and J usage is TRBJ2-5; tentative D call: TRBD2 (5 bases). The CDR3 is made up of 14 amino acids. CDR1 is SGHAT, CDR2 FQNNGV, per germline. Trimming shortened V by 2 bases and J by 5 bases, and 12 bases separated the two germline ends. CDR3 residues: CASSLYRGPETQYF. Written as DNA, the CDR3 is TGTGCCAGCAGCTTATATCGAGGGCCTGAGACCCAGTACTTC.

The chain recombines TRBV6-5 with TRBJ1-6; no reliable D call. CDR1 MNHEY and CDR2 SVGAGI come from the germline V gene. The germline V and J ends were trimmed by 0 bases and 8 bases, with 8 bases remaining between them. The CDR3 has 14 residues. CDR3 in DNA: TGTGCCAGCAGTTACTCGTCTACAGATTCACCCCTCCACTTT. Its translation is CASSYSSTDSPLHF.

The chain is built from TRBV4-2 and TRBJ2-1; D possibly corresponds to TRBD2 (5 bases). V was cut by 4 bases and J by 8 bases, with 24 bases left in between. CDR1 is LGHNA, CDR2 YNFKEQ, per germline. The CDR3 spans 17 residues. In DNA form, the CDR3 reads TGTGCCAGCAGCCTAGCCCGACTCCTCGGGAATTTAGATGAGCAGTTCTTC. This codes for CASSLARLLGNLDEQFF.

The chain employs TRBV5-1 and TRBJ1-4; D not certain. The CDR3 contains 15 residues. V lost 6 bases to trimming and J lost 0 bases, with 12 bases between them. Germline CDR1 is SGHRS and CDR2 is YFSETQ. CDR3 DNA sequence: TGCGCCAGCACCGCCAGCCAGGCAACTAATGAAAAACTGTTTTTT. Its translation is CASTASQATNEKLFF.

The chain employs TRBV2 and TRBJ1-4; D unclear. Between the trimmed V and J ends, which lost 6 bases and 4 bases, there was a span of 15 bases. Germline loops: CDR1 SNHLY, CDR2 FYNNEI. The CDR3 extends over 15 amino acids. CDR3 sequence (DNA): TGTGCCAGCAGGGCCTTACGAGGGAATAATGAAAAACTGTTTTTT. It yields the protein CASRALRGNNEKLFF. The whole variable domain, filled in from reference TRBV2 and TRBJ1-4, reads EPEVTQTPSHQVTQMGQEVILRCVPISNHLYFYWYRQILGQKVEFLVSFYNNEISEKSEIFDDQFSVERPDGSNFTLKIRSTKLEDSAMYFCASRALRGNNEKLFFGSGTQLSVL.

This chain connects TRBV5-3 to TRBJ2-3; possibly TRBD2 for D (6 bases). TRBV5-3 is recorded as an ORF, its role being uncertain. CDR3 length equals 16 residues. Deletions cut 0 bases from V and 3 bases from J, with 14 bases between. The CDR3 DNA reads as TGTGCCAGAAGCTTGGCCGCAGCAGGGAGGACAGATACGCAGTATTTT. Its protein is CARSLAAAGRTDTQYF.

V usage is TRBV4-1 and J usage is TRBJ1-5, with D unclear. This CDR3 is 18 amino acids long. The V and J ends lost 2 bases and 0 bases respectively, with 17 bases between them. Germline V gene data show CDR1 as MGHRA and CDR2 as YSYEKL. This CDR3 is CASSQQPTVRVSNQPQHF. CDR3 DNA: TGCGCCAGCAGCCAACAACCAACCGTGAGGGTTAGCAATCAGCCCCAGCATTTT.

The sample holds a few counts of this clone. V gene TRBV3-1 (or the pseudogene TRBV3-2) combines with J gene TRBJ1-1, with D possibly TRBD1 on 5 matching bases. The germline V gene encodes CDR1 LGHDT and CDR2 YNNKEL (reference sequence). The CDR3 is made up of 13 amino acids. Between the trimmed V and J ends, which lost 3 bases and 1 base, there was a span of 6 bases. The CDR3 DNA reads TGTGCCAGCAGCCACGGGGGGAACACTGAAGCTTTCTTT. Translation gives CASSHGGNTEAFF.

The chain employs TRBV10-2 and TRBJ1-1; D might be TRBD1 (6 bases). Germline CDR1 and CDR2: WSHSY and SAAADI. The CDR3 is made up of 13 amino acids. V was pared by 4 bases and J by 1 base, with 7 bases between. The CDR3 loop reads CASSADRNTEAFF. The DNA for the CDR3 is TGCGCCAGCAGTGCGGACAGGAACACTGAAGCTTTCTTT.

The chain links TRBV6-5 to TRBJ1-1; 7 bases are shared with TRBD1. The trim removed 0 bases at V and 2 bases at J, leaving 3 bases unmatched. This CDR3 is 15 amino acids long. CDR1 is MNHEY and CDR2 is SVGAGI in the germline V gene. DNA for the CDR3: TGTGCCAGCAGTTACTCGAGGGACAGTAACACTGAAGCTTTCTTT. It yields the protein CASSYSRDSNTEAFF.

This sequence joins TRBV5-1 and TRBJ1-1, with TRBD1 matching over 7 bases. Germline V gene sequence: CDR1 SGHRS, CDR2 YFSETQ. The CDR3 is made up of 16 amino acids. V lost 6 bases and J lost 1; bases outside the gene matches: 12. CDR3 residues: CASNYKQGYGNTEAFF. The CDR3, as DNA: TGCGCCAGCAACTACAAACAGGGGTACGGGAACACTGAAGCTTTCTTT.

The chain carries TRBV1 and TRBJ1-4; the DNA was not compared with TRBD1, the D call given in the table. TRBV1 is reported as a pseudogene. The CDR3 is 12 amino acids. In DNA, the CDR3 is TGCACCAGCACGGAGCGACAGGAAAAACTGTTTTTT. It yields the protein CTSTERQEKLFF.

The chain has TRBV5-4 and TRBJ1-2; D gene uncertain. In germline, CDR1 is SGHNT, CDR2 YYREEE (reference sequence). V was pared by 6 bases and J by 6 bases, with 27 bases between. The CDR3 runs to 17 residues. The CDR3 DNA follows: TGTGCCAGCACCCCCCGAGGAAGAGGGCCCCAGCCGGATGGCTACACCTTC. This codes for CASTPRGRGPQPDGYTF.

The chain combines TRBV7-9 with TRBJ2-7; D is uncertain. Germline V lookup: CDR1 SEHNR, CDR2 FQNEAQ (reference sequence). Deletions cut 5 bases from V and 3 bases from J, with 14 bases between. The CDR3 covers 14 residues. This CDR3 is CASSPGGSLYEQYF. The CDR3 coding sequence is TGTGCCAGCAGCCCCGGCGGCAGCCTCTACGAGCAGTACTTC.

The chain joins TRBV5-1 to TRBJ2-2, with D perhaps matching TRBD1 (6 bases). The germline V gene has CDR1 SGHRS and CDR2 YFSETQ. The CDR3 is made up of 15 amino acids. Trimming cost V 5 bases and J 7 bases, with 18 bases left between them. CDR3 nucleotides: TGCGCCAGCAGTACGAGGGGGAGAGATATCGGGGAGCTGTTTTTT. The encoded protein is CASSTRGRDIGELFF.

The chain joins TRBV12-1 to TRBJ1-2; no DNA check was done on the table's D call, TRBD1. TRBV12-1 is an annotated pseudogene. The CDR3 has 14 residues. The DNA of the CDR3 is TGTGCCAGCAGTGACAGGGATGGACAGGGTGGCTACACCTTC. Its translation is CASSDRDGQGGYTF.

The V gene is TRBV2, the J gene TRBJ1-5, with D unresolved. The germline V gene has CDR1 SNHLY and CDR2 FYNNEI. The CDR3 totals 15 residues. V was pared by 3 bases and J by 1 base, with 10 bases between. The CDR3 region has the DNA TGTGCCAGCAGTGATATTGGAGCCAGCAATCAGCCCCAGCATTTT. Amino acid sequence: CASSDIGASNQPQHF. The variable domain in full, completed from reference TRBV2 and TRBJ1-5, reads EPEVTQTPSHQVTQMGQEVILRCVPISNHLYFYWYRQILGQKVEFLVSFYNNEISEKSEIFDDQFSVERPDGSNFTLKIRSTKLEDSAMYFCASSDIGASNQPQHFGDGTRLSIL.

V gene TRBV9 combines with J gene TRBJ1-3; D not resolved. V lost 2 bases and J lost 4, with 7 bases in between. Germline CDR1 reads SGDLS; CDR2 reads YYNGEE. This CDR3 has 13 residues. CDR3 protein: CASSVGRGNTIYF. In nucleotides, the CDR3 is TGTGCCAGCAGCGTGGGGAGGGGAAACACCATATATTTT.

The chain carries TRBV3-1 (or the pseudogene TRBV3-2) and TRBJ2-5; 11 bases map to TRBD2. This CDR3 is built from 17 residues. J gave up 4 bases and V 0 bases, and 7 bases lay outside the gene matches. Germline V gene data show CDR1 as LGHDT and CDR2 as YNNKEL (reference sequence). CDR3 amino acids: CASSQEWLAGGGETQYF. The CDR3 DNA reads TGTGCCAGCAGCCAAGAATGGCTAGCGGGAGGTGGAGAGACCCAGTACTTC.

Points on this clone: Distinct nucleotide sequences in the sample also encode this CDR3. The chain uses TRBV5-1 and TRBJ2-2; D is undetermined. V shed 0 bases and J shed 4 bases, with 7 bases lying between them. The germline CDR1 and CDR2 sequences are SGHRS and YFSETQ. This CDR3 contains 14 residues. CDR3 DNA sequence: TGCGCCAGCAGCTTGGGAGGTACCACCGGGGAGCTGTTTTTT. Protein: CASSLGGTTGELFF.

The chain joins TRBV19 to TRBJ2-2; weak D call: TRBD1 (9 bases). The CDR3 is 16 amino acids. In germline, CDR1 is LNHDA, CDR2 SQIVND (reference sequence). V lost 5 bases and J 1 base, leaving 14 bases between the germline ends. The CDR3 DNA sequence: TGTGCCAGTAGTTTAGCGGGACAGGGGAACACCGGGGAGCTGTTTTTT. Protein product: CASSLAGQGNTGELFF.

The rearrangement links TRBV18 to TRBJ1-2; no reliable D call. V shed 3 bases and J shed 3 bases, with 14 bases lying between them. Germline CDR1 is KGHSH and CDR2 is LQKENI. The CDR3 covers 15 residues. The CDR3 nucleotides read TGTGCCAGCTCACCCGGGGTCGGAGGTCACTATGGCTACACCTTC. As protein: CASSPGVGGHYGYTF.

The V and J genes are TRBV3-1 (or the pseudogene TRBV3-2) and TRBJ2-7; 8 bases fit TRBD2. The V and J ends lost 4 bases and 4 bases, in that order; junction bases with no gene match: 6. The germline V gene has CDR1 LGHDT and CDR2 YNNKEL (reference sequence). The CDR3 contains 14 residues. The CDR3 is CASSLGGAGYEQYV. CDR3 nucleotides: TGTGCCAGCAGCCTCGGGGGGGCTGGGTACGAGCAGTACGTC.

V and J are TRBV3-1 (or the pseudogene TRBV3-2) and TRBJ2-5; no firm D call. This CDR3 is 15 amino acids long. Trimming pared 4 bases from V and 5 bases from J, leaving 17 bases between. Germline CDR1 is LGHDT and CDR2 is YNNKEL (reference sequence). CDR3 sequence: CASSPEVGGWETQYF. DNA of the CDR3: TGTGCCAGCAGCCCCGAGGTTGGCGGATGGGAGACCCAGTACTTC.

J is TRBJ1-6 and V is TRBV28, with 7 bases fitting TRBD1. With V trimmed by 6 bases and J by 3 bases, 8 bases remained unmatched. This CDR3 spans 16 amino acids. Germline V lookup: CDR1 MDHEN, CDR2 SYDVKM. CDR3 nucleotide sequence: TGTGCCAGCAGCCCCCTGGGGACAGTCTATAATTCACCCCTCCACTTT. This encodes CASSPLGTVYNSPLHF. Full variable domain (remainder filled in from reference TRBV28 and TRBJ1-6): DVKVTQSSRYLVKRTGEKVFLECVQDMDHENMFWYRQDPGLGLRLIYFSYDVKMKEKGDIPEGYSVSREKKERFSLILESASTNQTSMYLCASSPLGTVYNSPLHFGNGTRLTVT.

The chain has TRBV7-2 and TRBJ1-2; possible D gene TRBD1, 6 bases. From germline, CDR1 is SGHTA and CDR2 FQGNSA. V shed 7 bases and J shed 5 bases, with 11 bases lying between them. The CDR3 covers 12 residues. CDR3 residues: CASNTQGYGYTF. As DNA, the CDR3 is TGTGCCAGCAACACTCAGGGGTATGGCTACACCTTC.

This clone was seen a single time. J is TRBJ2-7 and V is TRBV18, with a weak D call TRBD1 (6 bases). V was clipped by 6 bases and J by 3 bases, with 15 bases between them. The CDR3 length is 14 residues. CDR1 is KGHSH, CDR2 LQKENI, per germline. The CDR3 DNA sequence: TGTGCCAGCTCTCGGGACAATATCGTCTACGAGCAGTACGTC. Its protein product is CASSRDNIVYEQYV.

V and J are TRBV2 and TRBJ1-5; D gene ambiguous. The germline V gene has CDR1 SNHLY and CDR2 FYNNEI. V lost 4 bases to trimming and J lost 7 bases, with 14 bases between them. This CDR3 comprises 14 residues. CDR3 sequence reads: CASSGIYAGQPQHF. CDR3 in DNA: TGTGCCAGCAGTGGTATTTACGCAGGCCAGCCCCAGCATTTT.

The rearrangement joins TRBV6-5 to TRBJ2-5, with 9 bases fitting TRBD1. Germline assignment: CDR1 MNHEY and CDR2 SVGAGI. The CDR3 covers 13 residues. V lost 11 bases, J lost 5 bases, and 9 bases stayed unmatched. As DNA, the CDR3 is TGTGCCGAAGGGACAGGGTCCGAGGAGACCCAGTACTTC. Amino acid sequence: CAEGTGSEETQYF.

The chain is built from TRBV7-9 and TRBJ1-1; 9 bases fit TRBD1. CDR3 length: 13 amino acids. V gave up 2 bases and J gave up 10 bases; unmatched junction bases: 5. Germline assignment: CDR1 SEHNR and CDR2 FQNEAQ (reference sequence). For the CDR3, the DNA is TGTGCCAGCAGCTTAAACAGGGGGCCGATAGCTTTCTTT. This codes for CASSLNRGPIAFF.